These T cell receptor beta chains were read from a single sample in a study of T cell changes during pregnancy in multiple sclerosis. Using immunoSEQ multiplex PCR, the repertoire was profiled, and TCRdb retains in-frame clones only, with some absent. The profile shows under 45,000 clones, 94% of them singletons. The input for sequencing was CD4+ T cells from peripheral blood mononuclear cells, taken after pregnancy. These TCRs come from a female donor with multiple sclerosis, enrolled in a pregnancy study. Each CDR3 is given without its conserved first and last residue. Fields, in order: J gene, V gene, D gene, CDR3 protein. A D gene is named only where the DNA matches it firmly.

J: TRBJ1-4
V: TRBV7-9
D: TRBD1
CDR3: ASSSTGDGEKLF

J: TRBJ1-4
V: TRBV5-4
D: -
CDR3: ASSLKDRNEKLF

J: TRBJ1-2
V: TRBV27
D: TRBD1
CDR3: ASSDSGQGAFYGYT

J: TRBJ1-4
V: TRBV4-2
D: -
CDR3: ASSQELSRANEKLF

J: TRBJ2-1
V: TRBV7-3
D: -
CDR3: ASSLEGGRVGEQF

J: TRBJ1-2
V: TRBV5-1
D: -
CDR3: ASSLEGGSANYGYT

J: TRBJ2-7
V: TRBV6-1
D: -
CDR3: ASILGGSYEQY

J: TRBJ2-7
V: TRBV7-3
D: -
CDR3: ASSLSASYEQY

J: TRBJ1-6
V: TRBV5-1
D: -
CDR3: ASSLVVRGNSPLH

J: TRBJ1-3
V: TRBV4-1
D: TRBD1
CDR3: ASSQGRQGGGPARNTIY

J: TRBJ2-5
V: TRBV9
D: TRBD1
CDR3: ASSTGQGQETQY

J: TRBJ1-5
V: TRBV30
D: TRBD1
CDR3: AWSPGTGVQPQH

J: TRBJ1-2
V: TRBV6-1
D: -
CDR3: ASPGQWNGYT

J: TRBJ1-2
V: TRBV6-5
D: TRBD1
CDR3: ASSNRGSYGYT

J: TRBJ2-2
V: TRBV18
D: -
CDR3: ASSPLQGGTGELF

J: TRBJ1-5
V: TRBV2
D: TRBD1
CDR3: ASSSEQGANQPQH

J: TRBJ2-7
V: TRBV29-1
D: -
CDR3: SVPSGTPPYEQY

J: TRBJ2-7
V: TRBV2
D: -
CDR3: ASSPLGGGPRDEQY

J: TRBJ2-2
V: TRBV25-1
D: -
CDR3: ASSSSTGLDGELF

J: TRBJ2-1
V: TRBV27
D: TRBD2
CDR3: ASSLFPSDRRGEHNEQF

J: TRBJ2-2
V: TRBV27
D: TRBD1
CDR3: ASSSRTGTGLTGELF

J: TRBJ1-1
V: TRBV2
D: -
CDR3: ASSEGTAEAF

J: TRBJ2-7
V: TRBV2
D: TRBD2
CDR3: ASSGIGLAGRYEQY

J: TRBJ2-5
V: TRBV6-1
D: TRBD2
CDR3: ASKTSGGEETQY

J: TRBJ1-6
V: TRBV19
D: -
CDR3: ASQGQTYNSPLH

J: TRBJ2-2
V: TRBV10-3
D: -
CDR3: AIRRGGPNTGELF

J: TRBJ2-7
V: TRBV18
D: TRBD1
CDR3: ASSSTGIYEQY

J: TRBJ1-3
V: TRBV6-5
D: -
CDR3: ASSYSHSPSGNTIY

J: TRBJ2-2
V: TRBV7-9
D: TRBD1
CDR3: ASSWDRGPGELF

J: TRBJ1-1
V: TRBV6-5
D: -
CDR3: ASSYFSENTEAF

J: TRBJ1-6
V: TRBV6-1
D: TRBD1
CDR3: ASIKQGADNSPLH

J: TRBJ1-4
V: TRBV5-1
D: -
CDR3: ASSTTGDNEKLF